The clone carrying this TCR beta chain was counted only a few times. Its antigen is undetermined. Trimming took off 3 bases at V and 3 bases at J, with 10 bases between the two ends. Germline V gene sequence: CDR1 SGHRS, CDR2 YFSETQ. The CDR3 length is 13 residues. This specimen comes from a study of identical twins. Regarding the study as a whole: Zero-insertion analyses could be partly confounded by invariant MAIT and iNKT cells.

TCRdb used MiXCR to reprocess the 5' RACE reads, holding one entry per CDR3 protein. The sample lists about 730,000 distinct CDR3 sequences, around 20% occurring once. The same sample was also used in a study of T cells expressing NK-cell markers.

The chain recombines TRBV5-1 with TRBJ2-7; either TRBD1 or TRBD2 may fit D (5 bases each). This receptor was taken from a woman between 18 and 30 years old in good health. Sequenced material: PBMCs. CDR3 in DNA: TGCGCCAGCAGCTCCGGGACGGTCTACGAGCAGTACTTC. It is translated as CASSSGTVYEQYF.